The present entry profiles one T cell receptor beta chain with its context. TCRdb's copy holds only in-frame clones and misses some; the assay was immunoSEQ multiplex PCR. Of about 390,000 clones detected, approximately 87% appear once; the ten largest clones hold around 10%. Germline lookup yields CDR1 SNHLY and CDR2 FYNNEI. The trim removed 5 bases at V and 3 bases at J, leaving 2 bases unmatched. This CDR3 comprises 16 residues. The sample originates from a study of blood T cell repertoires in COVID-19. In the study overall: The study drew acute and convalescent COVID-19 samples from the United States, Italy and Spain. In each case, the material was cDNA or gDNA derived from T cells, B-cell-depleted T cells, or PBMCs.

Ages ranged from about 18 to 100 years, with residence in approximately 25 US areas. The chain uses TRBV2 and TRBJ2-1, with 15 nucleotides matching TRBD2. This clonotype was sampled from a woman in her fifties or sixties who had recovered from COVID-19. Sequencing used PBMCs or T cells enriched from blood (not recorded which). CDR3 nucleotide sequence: TGTGCCAGCAGTCGGACTAGCGGGGGGGTCTACAATGAGCAGTTCTTC. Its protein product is CASSRTSGGVYNEQFF.